The clone carrying this T cell receptor (beta chain) has at least ten counts. No antigen is known for it. The data stem from a study of read filtering for tumor transcriptome and immune sequencing. Across the whole study: Patients were approximately 17 male and 11 to 15 female, mean age about 65 years, range 47 to 80.

V shed 2 bases and J 8 bases; nucleotides not matched to a gene: 8. CDR1 is SQVTM and CDR2 is ANQGSEA in the germline V gene. The CDR3 loop spans 14 amino acids. Molecular barcoded adaptors covering alpha/delta and beta/gamma chains were used on around 370 ng RNA. TCRdb independently ran MiXCR on the reads; one entry per CDR3 protein. In the table there are more than 55,000 distinct CDR3 sequences, around 20% of which are singletons. Notes on the study in general: Approximately 80% of IR-seq clonotypes had one read, totaling approximately 3.5% of reads; RNA-seq: 74.6% and 44.6%. This fraction held mixed bone marrow immune cells after CD138-negative sorting.

Bone marrow was sampled from every patient at the time of active disease. The sample comprised a population of CD138-negative cells sorted from bone marrow. This sequence was found in a donor at least 40 years old with multiple myeloma. The V gene is TRBV29-1, the J gene TRBJ2-1; TRBD2 agrees at 8 bases. The CDR3 DNA reads TGCAGCGTTGAACTTCGGGAGGGCCGACATGAGCAGTTCTTC. It yields the protein CSVELREGRHEQFF.